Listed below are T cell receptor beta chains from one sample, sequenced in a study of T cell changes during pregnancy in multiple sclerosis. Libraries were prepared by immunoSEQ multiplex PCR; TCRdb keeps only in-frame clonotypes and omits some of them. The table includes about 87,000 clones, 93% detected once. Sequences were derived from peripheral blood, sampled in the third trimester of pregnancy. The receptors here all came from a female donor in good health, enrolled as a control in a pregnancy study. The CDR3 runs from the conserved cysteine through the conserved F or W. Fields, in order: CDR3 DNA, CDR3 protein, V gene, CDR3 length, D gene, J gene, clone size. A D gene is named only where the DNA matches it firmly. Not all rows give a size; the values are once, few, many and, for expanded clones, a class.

DNA: TGTGCCTGGGCCCTGGGCGGGAGCCTCTACAATGAGCAGTTCTTC
CDR3: CAWALGGSLYNEQFF
V: TRBV30
length: 15
D: TRBD2
J: TRBJ2-1
size: -

DNA: TGTGCCAGCAGCGTAGGAACCGGACTTTCGAACACCGGGGAGCTGTTTTTT
CDR3: CASSVGTGLSNTGELFF
V: TRBV9
length: 17
D: -
J: TRBJ2-2
size: -

DNA: TGCGCCAGCAGCGTGGTAGGCGGGCAAGAGACCCAGTACTTC
CDR3: CASSVVGGQETQYF
V: TRBV5-1
length: 14
D: -
J: TRBJ2-5
size: -

DNA: TGTGCCACCAGCAGAGGACTTCTCCCAGATACGCAGTATTTT
CDR3: CATSRGLLPDTQYF
V: TRBV15
length: 14
D: -
J: TRBJ2-3
size: -

DNA: TGTGCCAGCAGCCGACAGGGGCTGGACACCATATATTTT
CDR3: CASSRQGLDTIYF
V: TRBV7-9
length: 13
D: TRBD1
J: TRBJ1-3
size: -

DNA: TGTGCCAGCAGCCCTGGGACTAGCGGGAGTCCCGGGGAGCTGTTTTTT
CDR3: CASSPGTSGSPGELFF
V: TRBV7-7
length: 16
D: TRBD2
J: TRBJ2-2
size: -

DNA: TGTGCCAGTAGTAGATCTGGGGCCAACGTCCTGACTTTC
CDR3: CASSRSGANVLTF
V: TRBV7-9
length: 13
D: -
J: TRBJ2-6
size: -

DNA: TGCGCCAGCAGCTTAGGACTAGCGGGAGTTGATGAGCAGTTCTTC
CDR3: CASSLGLAGVDEQFF
V: TRBV5-1
length: 15
D: TRBD2
J: TRBJ2-1
size: once

DNA: TGTGCCAGCAGCCCACTAGCGGGAGGGCATAATGAGCAGTTCTTC
CDR3: CASSPLAGGHNEQFF
V: TRBV4-2
length: 15
D: TRBD2
J: TRBJ2-1
size: -

DNA: TGTGCCAGCAGTTTCTGGACTAGCGGCTACAATGAGCAGTTCTTC
CDR3: CASSFWTSGYNEQFF
V: TRBV28
length: 15
D: TRBD2
J: TRBJ2-1
size: -

DNA: TGTGCCAGCGGGACAGGGAAGAATGAAAAACTGTTTTTT
CDR3: CASGTGKNEKLFF
V: TRBV7-2
length: 13
D: TRBD1
J: TRBJ1-4
size: once

DNA: TGTGCCAGCAGCTTGGGGGGCGCGGTGAAATACAATGAGCAGTTCTTC
CDR3: CASSLGGAVKYNEQFF
V: TRBV5-6
length: 16
D: -
J: TRBJ2-1
size: -

DNA: TGTGCCAGCAGGGGATCGGGAAACACCGGGGAGCTGTTTTTT
CDR3: CASRGSGNTGELFF
V: TRBV2
length: 14
D: -
J: TRBJ2-2
size: -

DNA: TGCGCCAGCAGCTTACAGGGGTCGTACAATGAGCAGTTCTTC
CDR3: CASSLQGSYNEQFF
V: TRBV5-1
length: 14
D: TRBD1
J: TRBJ2-1
size: -

DNA: TGTGCCAGCAGTTTACGCATCTATTATGGCTACACCTTC
CDR3: CASSLRIYYGYTF
V: TRBV28
length: 13
D: -
J: TRBJ1-2
size: -

DNA: TGTGCCAGCAGTTTATTGGGACAGGCCACAGATACGCAGTATTTT
CDR3: CASSLLGQATDTQYF
V: TRBV28
length: 15
D: TRBD1
J: TRBJ2-3
size: -

DNA: TGTGCCAGCAGTGGAGGACAGGGAAGAGAGACCCAGTACTTC
CDR3: CASSGGQGRETQYF
V: TRBV28
length: 14
D: TRBD1
J: TRBJ2-5
size: -

DNA: TGTGCCAGCTCGGGACTAGCGGGCTCCTACGAGCAGTACTTC
CDR3: CASSGLAGSYEQYF
V: TRBV28
length: 14
D: TRBD2
J: TRBJ2-7
size: -

DNA: TGTGCCAGCAGCGGGGCGGGGGTCTCCCAATACACAGATACGCAGTATTTT
CDR3: CASSGAGVSQYTDTQYF
V: TRBV5-4
length: 17
D: TRBD2
J: TRBJ2-3
size: -

DNA: TGTGCCACCAGCAGGATCGGGGGGAACACTGAAGCTTTCTTT
CDR3: CATSRIGGNTEAFF
V: TRBV15
length: 14
D: -
J: TRBJ1-1
size: -

DNA: TGTGCCAGCAGGCGGACAGGGCACTCCTACGAGCAGTACTTC
CDR3: CASRRTGHSYEQYF
V: TRBV6-6
length: 14
D: TRBD1
J: TRBJ2-7
size: -

DNA: TGCGCCAGCAGCTCCGGGACTAGCGGGAGTAGTGAGCAGTTCTTC
CDR3: CASSSGTSGSSEQFF
V: TRBV5-1
length: 15
D: TRBD2
J: TRBJ2-1
size: -

DNA: TGTGCCAGCGGAAGGAGCTCCTACAATGAGCAGTTCTTC
CDR3: CASGRSSYNEQFF
V: TRBV11-3
length: 13
D: -
J: TRBJ2-1
size: -

DNA: TGTGCCAGCATCCCTCGGGCGGGATCCTACGAGCAGTACTTC
CDR3: CASIPRAGSYEQYF
V: TRBV27
length: 14
D: -
J: TRBJ2-7
size: -

DNA: TGTGCCAGCAGTAAGCGGACAGACTATGGCTACACCTTC
CDR3: CASSKRTDYGYTF
V: TRBV2
length: 13
D: -
J: TRBJ1-2
size: -

DNA: TGTGCCAGCAGCTTGGGACTCACCTCATACGAGCAGTACTTC
CDR3: CASSLGLTSYEQYF
V: TRBV7-9
length: 14
D: -
J: TRBJ2-7
size: -

DNA: TGTGCCAGCAGTTTAAGGTGGGTAAAAGGGGACACTGAAGCTTTCTTT
CDR3: CASSLRWVKGDTEAFF
V: TRBV27
length: 16
D: -
J: TRBJ1-1
size: -

DNA: TGTGCCAGCACGGGTCCAGCTTTGAACACTGAAGCTTTCTTT
CDR3: CASTGPALNTEAFF
V: TRBV7-9
length: 14
D: -
J: TRBJ1-1
size: -

DNA: TGTGCCAGCAGTTACGGAACTAGCCAGAATGAGCAGTTCTTC
CDR3: CASSYGTSQNEQFF
V: TRBV6-5
length: 14
D: -
J: TRBJ2-1
size: -

DNA: TGCGCCAGCAGCTTGGTCCGGGACAGGGATGCAACTAATGAAAAACTGTTTTTT
CDR3: CASSLVRDRDATNEKLFF
V: TRBV5-1
length: 18
D: TRBD1
J: TRBJ1-4
size: -

DNA: TGTGCCAGCAGCTTGGCGGCAGGGATGAACACTGAAGCTTTCTTT
CDR3: CASSLAAGMNTEAFF
V: TRBV5-4
length: 15
D: -
J: TRBJ1-1
size: -

DNA: TGCGCCAGCAGCTCTGGACAGAACACCATATATTTT
CDR3: CASSSGQNTIYF
V: TRBV5-1
length: 12
D: -
J: TRBJ1-3
size: -

DNA: TGTGCCAGCAGTGGGGGGGTACATCAGCCCCAGCATTTT
CDR3: CASSGGVHQPQHF
V: TRBV10-3
length: 13
D: -
J: TRBJ1-5
size: -

DNA: TGTGCCAGCAGCCAGATGAGGGCTAGCGGGTCCACAGATACGCAGTATTTT
CDR3: CASSQMRASGSTDTQYF
V: TRBV28
length: 17
D: TRBD2
J: TRBJ2-3
size: -

DNA: TGTGCCAGCAGTACCCCGGGGGAGGGGAATGGGGAAAAACTGTTTTTT
CDR3: CASSTPGEGNGEKLFF
V: TRBV28
length: 16
D: -
J: TRBJ1-4
size: -

DNA: TGTGCCAGTAGTATAGCCCGGGACAGGCGGCCACATGAGCAGTTCTTC
CDR3: CASSIARDRRPHEQFF
V: TRBV19
length: 16
D: TRBD1
J: TRBJ2-1
size: -

DNA: TGCGCCAGCAGCGTTTCTAGCGACCGATCCTACGAGCAGTACTTC
CDR3: CASSVSSDRSYEQYF
V: TRBV5-1
length: 15
D: -
J: TRBJ2-7
size: -

DNA: TGTGCCACCAGCAGAATTTTGGGACAGGGGACCGGGGAGCTGTTTTTT
CDR3: CATSRILGQGTGELFF
V: TRBV15
length: 16
D: TRBD1
J: TRBJ2-2
size: -

DNA: TGTGCCAGCAGTCGAAGGACAGCCCAAGAGACCCAGTACTTC
CDR3: CASSRRTAQETQYF
V: TRBV27
length: 14
D: -
J: TRBJ2-5
size: -

DNA: TGTGCCAGTAGGACTCACAATGAGCAGTTCTTC
CDR3: CASRTHNEQFF
V: TRBV19
length: 11
D: -
J: TRBJ2-1
size: -

DNA: TGCGCCAGCAGCTTGGAGACTAGCGGGAGAAGTCAGTTCTTC
CDR3: CASSLETSGRSQFF
V: TRBV5-1
length: 14
D: TRBD2
J: TRBJ2-1
size: -

DNA: TGCGCCAGCAGCCGGACAGGGCCCTATGGCTACACCTTC
CDR3: CASSRTGPYGYTF
V: TRBV4-1
length: 13
D: TRBD1
J: TRBJ1-2
size: -

DNA: TGTGCCAGCAGTTATTCTAGGGGGTGGGAGCTGTTTTTT
CDR3: CASSYSRGWELFF
V: TRBV27
length: 13
D: -
J: TRBJ2-2
size: -

DNA: TGTGCCAGCAGACGCCTTACTAGCGGGAGGGGCGGGGAGCTGTTTTTT
CDR3: CASRRLTSGRGGELFF
V: TRBV5-4
length: 16
D: TRBD2
J: TRBJ2-2
size: once